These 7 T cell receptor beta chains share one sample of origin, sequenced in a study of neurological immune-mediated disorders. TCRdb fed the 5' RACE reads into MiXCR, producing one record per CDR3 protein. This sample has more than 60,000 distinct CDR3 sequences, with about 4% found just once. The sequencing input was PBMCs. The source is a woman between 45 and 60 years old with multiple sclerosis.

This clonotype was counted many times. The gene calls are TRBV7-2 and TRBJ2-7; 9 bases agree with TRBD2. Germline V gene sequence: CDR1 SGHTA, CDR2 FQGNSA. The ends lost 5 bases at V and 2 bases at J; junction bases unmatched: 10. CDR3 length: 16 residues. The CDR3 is CASSLRGGRVPYEQYF. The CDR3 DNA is TGTGCCAGCAGCCTCCGCGGCGGGAGGGTCCCCTACGAGCAGTACTTC.

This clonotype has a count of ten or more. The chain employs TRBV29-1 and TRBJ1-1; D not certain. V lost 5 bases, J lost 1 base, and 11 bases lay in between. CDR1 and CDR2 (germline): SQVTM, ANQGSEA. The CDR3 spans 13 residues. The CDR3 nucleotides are TGCAGCGTTATTGGGGTAACGAACACTGAAGCTTTCTTT. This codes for CSVIGVTNTEAFF. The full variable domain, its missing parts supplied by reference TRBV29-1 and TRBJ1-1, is SAVISQKPSRDICQRGTSLTIQCQVDSQVTMMFWYRQQPGQSLTLIATANQGSEATYESGFVIDKFPISRPNLTFSTLTVSNMSPEDSSIYLCSVIGVTNTEAFFGQGTRLTVV.

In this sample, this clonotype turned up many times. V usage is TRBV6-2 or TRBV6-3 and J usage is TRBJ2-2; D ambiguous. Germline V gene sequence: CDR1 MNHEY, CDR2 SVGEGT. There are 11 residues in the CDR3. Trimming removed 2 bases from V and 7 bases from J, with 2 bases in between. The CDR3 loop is CASSYNGELFF. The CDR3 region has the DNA TGTGCCAGCAGTTACAACGGGGAGCTGTTTTTT.

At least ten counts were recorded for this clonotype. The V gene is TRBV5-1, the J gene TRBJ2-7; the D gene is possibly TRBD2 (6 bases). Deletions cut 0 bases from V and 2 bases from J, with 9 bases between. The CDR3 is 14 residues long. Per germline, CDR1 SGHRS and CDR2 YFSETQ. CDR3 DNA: TGCGCCAGCAGCTTGGGACTAGGGCCCTACGAGCAGTACTTC. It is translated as CASSLGLGPYEQYF. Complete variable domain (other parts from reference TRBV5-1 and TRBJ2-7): KAGVTQTPRYLIKTRGQQVTLSCSPISGHRSVSWYQQTPGQGLQFLFEYFSETQRNKGNFPGRFSGRQFSNSRSEMNVSTLELGDSALYLCASSLGLGPYEQYFGPGTRLTVT.

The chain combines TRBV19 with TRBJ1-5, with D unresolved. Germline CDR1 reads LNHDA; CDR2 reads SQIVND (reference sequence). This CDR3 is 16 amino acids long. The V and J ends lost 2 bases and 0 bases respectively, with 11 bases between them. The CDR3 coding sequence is TGTGCCAGTAGTATATTCGGCCTATATAGCAATCAGCCCCAGCATTTT. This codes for CASSIFGLYSNQPQHF.

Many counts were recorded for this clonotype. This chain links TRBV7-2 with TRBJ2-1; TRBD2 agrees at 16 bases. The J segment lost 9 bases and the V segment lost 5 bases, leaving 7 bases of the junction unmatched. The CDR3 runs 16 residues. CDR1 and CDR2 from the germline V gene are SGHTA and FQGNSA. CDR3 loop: CASSHAGTSGRAEQFF. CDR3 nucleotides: TGTGCCAGCAGCCACGCCGGGACTAGCGGGAGGGCTGAGCAGTTCTTC.

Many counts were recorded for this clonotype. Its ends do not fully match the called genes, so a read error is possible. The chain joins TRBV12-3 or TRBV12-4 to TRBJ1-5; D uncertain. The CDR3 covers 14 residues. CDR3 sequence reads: CASSLGWRNQPQNF. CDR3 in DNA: TGTGCCAGCAGTTTAGGTTGGAGGAATCAGCCCCAGAATTTT.